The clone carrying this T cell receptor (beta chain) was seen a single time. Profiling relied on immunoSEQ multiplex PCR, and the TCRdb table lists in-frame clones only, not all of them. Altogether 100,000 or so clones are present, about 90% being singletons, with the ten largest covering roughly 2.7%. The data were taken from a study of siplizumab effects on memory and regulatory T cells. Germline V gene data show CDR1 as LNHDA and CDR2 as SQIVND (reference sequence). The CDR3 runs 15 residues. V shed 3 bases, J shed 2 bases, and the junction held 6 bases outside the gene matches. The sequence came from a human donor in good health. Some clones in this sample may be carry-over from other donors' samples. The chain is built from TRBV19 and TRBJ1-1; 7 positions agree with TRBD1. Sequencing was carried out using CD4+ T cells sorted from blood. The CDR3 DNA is TGTGCCAGTAGTATCACCGGGACAGCTAACACTGAAGCTTTCTTT. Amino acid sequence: CASSITGTANTEAFF.